This TCR beta chain is drawn from a study of technical replicates of blood from several donors. TCRdb's table, derived via immunoSEQ multiplex PCR, lists solely in-frame clones and lacks some. The repertoire consists of approximately 70,000 clones, with approximately 94% occurring once and the leading ten covering 0.3% to 0.5%. The TCR comes from a human donor in good health. The sample consisted of T cells isolated from PBMCs.

The CDR3 bases are TGTGCCAGCAGTTATACAGGGGGCTCCTACGAGCAGTACTTC. Translation gives CASSYTGGSYEQYF. V is TRBV27 and J is TRBJ2-7, with 8 nucleotides matching TRBD1. The V and J ends lost 4 bases and 0 bases, in that order; junction bases with no gene match: 2. The germline V gene has CDR1 MNHEY and CDR2 SMNVEV (reference sequence). The CDR3 is 14 amino acids.